This T cell receptor beta chain was found in a study of control samples from healthy donors and cancer patients. This CDR3 spans 15 amino acids. J lost 6 bases, V lost 4 bases, and 6 bases had no gene match. Germline CDR1 KGHDR, CDR2 SFDVKD. The table came from immunoSEQ multiplex PCR; TCRdb's copy has only in-frame clones and leaves some out. In the table there are approximately 87,000 clones, 91% of which are singletons. The receptor was derived from a man aged 50 to 60 in good health. V gene TRBV24-1 combines with J gene TRBJ2-2, with 8 bases identical to TRBD1. The sequenced sample consisted of blood. The CDR3 DNA sequence: TGTGCCACCAGTGACGTGATGGACAGGGCCGGGGAGCTGTTTTTT. Protein product: CATSDVMDRAGELFF.